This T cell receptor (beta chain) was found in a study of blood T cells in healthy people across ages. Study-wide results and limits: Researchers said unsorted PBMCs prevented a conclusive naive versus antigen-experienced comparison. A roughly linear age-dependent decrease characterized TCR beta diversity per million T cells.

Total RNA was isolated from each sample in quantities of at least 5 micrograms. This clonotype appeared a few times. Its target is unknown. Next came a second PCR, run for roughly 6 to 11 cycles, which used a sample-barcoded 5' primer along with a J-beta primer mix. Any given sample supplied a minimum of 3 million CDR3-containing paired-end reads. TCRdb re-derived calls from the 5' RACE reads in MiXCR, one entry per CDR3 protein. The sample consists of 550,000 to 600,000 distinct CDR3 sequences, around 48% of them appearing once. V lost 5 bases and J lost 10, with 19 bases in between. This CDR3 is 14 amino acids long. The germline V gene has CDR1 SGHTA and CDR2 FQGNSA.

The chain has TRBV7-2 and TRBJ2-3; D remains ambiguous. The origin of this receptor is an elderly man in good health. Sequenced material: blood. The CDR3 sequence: CASSTRVNPPAQYF. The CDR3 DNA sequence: TGTGCCAGCAGCACTCGGGTCAACCCTCCAGCGCAGTATTTT.